Included here is one T cell receptor (beta chain) sequence, with context. The sample originates from a study of blood T cell repertoires in COVID-19. At the level of the study: COVID-19 samples, acute and convalescent, were from the United States, Italy and Spain.

Germline CDR1 is LGHDT and CDR2 is YNNKEL (reference sequence). V trimming: 4 bases; J trimming: 6 bases; junction bases outside the gene matches: 10. This CDR3 is built from 15 residues. Seattle's cohort entered during active infection and was followed longitudinally. In the source study's methods: Reference gene primer amplification in the assay estimated nucleated cell counts. Only in-frame clones appear in the TCRdb table, and some are missing; sequencing was by immunoSEQ multiplex PCR. V and J calls and clone size are those listed in that table; D and trimming were worked out from the DNA. Of 450,000 or so clones in the sample, over 85% were seen once.

The origin of this receptor is a man younger than 35 with COVID-19, enrolled during active disease. The V and J genes are TRBV3-1 (or the pseudogene TRBV3-2) and TRBJ2-7; 9 bases align to TRBD2. Specimen: peripheral blood. The CDR3 nucleotides read TGTGCCAGCAGCCTTAGCGGGAGTTCCCCGCGCGAGCAGTACTTC. This encodes CASSLSGSSPREQYF.